This TCR beta chain was identified in a study of blood T cell repertoires in COVID-19. About the research overall: The cDNA or gDNA used as material had been derived from T cells, B-cell-depleted T cells, or PBMCs.

Enrolment of Seattle patients took place during active infection, and they were followed longitudinally. Germline lookup yields CDR1 SGHNT and CDR2 YYREEE (reference sequence). V was clipped by 0 bases and J by 4 bases, with 13 bases between them. The CDR3 extends over 15 amino acids. As originally analysed: The authors estimated nucleated cell counts from reference gene primer amplification. Libraries were prepared by immunoSEQ multiplex PCR; TCRdb keeps only in-frame clonotypes and omits some of them. D and trimming come from the DNA, and the V and J calls and clone size come from that table. This sample yields hundreds of thousands of clones, of which 86% are seen a single time; under 15% belongs to the top ten.

The chain recombines TRBV5-4 with TRBJ1-1; D is ambiguous. The receptor comes from a woman aged 65 to 85 with COVID-19, enrolled during active disease. Sequencing input: peripheral blood. For the CDR3, the DNA is TGTGCCAGCAGCTTGGGGCCGGAGGTGAGCACTGAAGCTTTCTTT. Its protein is CASSLGPEVSTEAFF.